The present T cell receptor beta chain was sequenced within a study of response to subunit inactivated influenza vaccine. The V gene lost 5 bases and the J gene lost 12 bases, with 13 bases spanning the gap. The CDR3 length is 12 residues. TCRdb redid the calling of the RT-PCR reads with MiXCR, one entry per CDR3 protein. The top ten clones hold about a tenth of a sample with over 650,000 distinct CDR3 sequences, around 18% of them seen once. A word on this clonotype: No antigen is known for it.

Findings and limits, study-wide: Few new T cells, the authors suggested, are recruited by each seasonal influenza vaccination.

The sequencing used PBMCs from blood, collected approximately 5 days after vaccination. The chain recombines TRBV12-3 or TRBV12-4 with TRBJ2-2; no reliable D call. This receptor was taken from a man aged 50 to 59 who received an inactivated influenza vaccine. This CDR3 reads CASSPDVRKLFF. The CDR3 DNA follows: TGTGCCAGCAGTCCGGACGTGCGGAAGCTGTTTTTT.